This T cell receptor (beta chain) is drawn from a study of human T cells and chemical hapten exposure (dated by TCRdb to the early 2020s). Broadly, across the study: For sensitization, 2% DPC in acetone was applied to an approximately 2 cm by approximately 2 cm area of upper inner arm skin. Libraries were combined into a pool for sequencing, and differences in TCR yield between samples came mainly from small differences in library volumes within the pool. Patients additionally received weekly therapeutic DPC doses to the scalp throughout the roughly 25-week study period. In alopecia patients, the study followed how the peripheral blood TCR repertoire changed in vivo over primary and secondary sensitization to diphenylcyclopropenone (DPC), a hapten. Patch testing on the upper back used Finn chambers containing 0.01% DPC, with scoring done after 6 days according to International Contact Dermatitis Research Group standards. Blood samples were taken from patients before sensitization (week 0) and at 2, 6 and about 24 weeks after DPC sensitization. Nearly 30 alopecia patients provided blood for TCR sequencing at one to four time points (pre-sensitization, 2, 6 and 24 weeks). The patient cohort, mostly female, included alopecia areata with under or over 50% scalp involvement, alopecia totalis and alopecia universalis.

About this clonotype: The antigen it recognizes is unknown. Base qualities are not recorded, but no much larger clone differs from it by a single base.

The library relied on RACE. Sequencing instrument: NextSeq 500. During library preparation, unique molecular identifiers were attached to individual cDNA molecules so that TCRs could be counted quantitatively and reproducibly. From each blood RNA sample, both TCR alpha and TCR beta chains were sequenced. Processing in the source paper ran as follows. Samples had a median of about 90,000 TCRs, with a range from about 23,224 to 750,000. V, J and CDR3 annotation of the TCR reads was carried out using the Decombinator software suite. For PS versus PT1 abundance plots, all samples were subsampled to the same number of TCRs (28,000). TCRs were defined as expanded if absent before sensitization and observed at least eight times at the 2-week time point. In-frame beta chains were kept once TCRdb had trimmed the public reads at Q25 with fastp and called clones with MiXCR. Each entry is one CDR3 protein sequence, shown with its most common DNA and genes. TCRdb, rather than the study authors, made the V and J calls. The table for this sample lists 150,000 to 200,000 distinct CDR3 sequences; about 30% of them were counted only once. The ten largest clones take up about 2.1% of the sample.

Overall study results and their limits: All patients had alopecia, a presumed autoimmune disease, so their immune response might differ from that of healthy individuals. Repeated subsampling changed both the strength of the expansion versus patch-test correlation and the threshold at which that correlation became significant. The number of TCRs above 1 in 1000 frequency did not change with DPC sensitization; there was no evidence of global repertoire structure alterations. The number of PT1 expanded TCRs positively correlated with patch test score, significant at thresholds 8, 16 and 32 but not 4. Compared with pre-sensitization or healthy control sets, expanded TCRs formed significantly more large CDR3 similarity clusters, which is consistent with antigen-driven responses.

CDR1 and CDR2 are drawn from the germline V gene: ENHRY, SYGVKD. The CDR3 goes from the cysteine to the phenylalanine over 14 residues. The read is trimmed to its CDR3 DNA, 42 bases read in frame from base 1. The junction shows trimming of 4 bases on V and 1 base on J, plus 10 bases between the germline ends. The time point label on this specimen signifies: patch test 3, about 24 weeks after DPC sensitization. What this sample's treatment or condition label stands for: therapeutic diphenylcyclopropenone sensitization with weekly scalp DPC. At every patch-test visit, the blood draw took place before the patch test was put on. To be eligible, patients had to be aged 18 to 70, diagnosed with alopecia and judged suitable for DPC therapy, while pregnant patients were excluded. Total RNA was extracted from unfractionated whole blood that had been collected in Tempus Blood RNA tubes.

This receptor chain uses TRBV10-3 and TRBJ1-1, with the D gene too uncertain to name. This TCR was sampled from a woman younger than 35 with alopecia areata. Some clones in this sample may be carry-over from other donors' samples. The sequences come from whole blood, collected in connection with sensitization to the hapten diphenylcyclopropenone (DPC). The CDR3 here reads CAISVQETNTEAFF. The nucleotide sequence is given as TGTGCCATCAGTGTGCAGGAGACGAACACTGAAGCTTTCTTT.